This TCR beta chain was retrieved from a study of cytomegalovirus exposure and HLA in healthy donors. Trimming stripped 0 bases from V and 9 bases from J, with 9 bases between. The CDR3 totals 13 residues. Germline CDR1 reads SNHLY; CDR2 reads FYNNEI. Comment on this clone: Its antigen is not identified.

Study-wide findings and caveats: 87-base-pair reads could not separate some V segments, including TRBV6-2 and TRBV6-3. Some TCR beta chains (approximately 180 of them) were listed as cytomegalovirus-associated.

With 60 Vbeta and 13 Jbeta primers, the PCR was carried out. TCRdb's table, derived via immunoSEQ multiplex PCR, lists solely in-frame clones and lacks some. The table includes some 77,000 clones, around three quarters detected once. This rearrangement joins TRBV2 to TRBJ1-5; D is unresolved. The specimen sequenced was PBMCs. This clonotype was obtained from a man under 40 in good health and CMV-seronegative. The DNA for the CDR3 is TGTGCCAGCAGTGAAGCCTTGGGCCGGCCCCAGCATTTT. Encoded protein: CASSEALGRPQHF.